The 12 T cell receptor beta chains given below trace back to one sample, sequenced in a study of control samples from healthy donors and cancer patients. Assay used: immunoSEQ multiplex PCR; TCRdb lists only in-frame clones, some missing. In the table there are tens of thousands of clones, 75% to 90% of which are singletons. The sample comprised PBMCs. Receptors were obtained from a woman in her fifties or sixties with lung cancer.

The DNA of the CDR3 is TGTGCCAGCAGCCTCGGACAGGGGGCGACCGGGGAGCTGTTTTTT. Translating it yields CASSLGQGATGELFF. The chain uses TRBV13 and TRBJ2-2; 11 nucleotides line up with TRBD1. J lost 5 bases, V lost 5 bases, and 4 bases had no gene match. From germline, CDR1 is PRHDT and CDR2 FYEKMQ (reference sequence). This CDR3 region has 15 residues.

CDR3: CASSLSSNTEAFF. CDR3 bases: TGTGCCAGCAGCTTAAGTTCGAACACTGAAGCTTTCTTT. This chain joins TRBV7-3 and TRBJ1-1; D call uncertain. Germline CDR1 SGHTA, CDR2 FQGTGA. V dropped 1 base and J dropped 1 base, with 4 bases sitting between them. There are 13 residues in the CDR3.

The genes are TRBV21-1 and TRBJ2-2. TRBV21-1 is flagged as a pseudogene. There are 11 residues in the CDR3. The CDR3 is CANYWGGELFF. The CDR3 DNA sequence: TGTGCCAACTATTGGGGCGGGGAGCTGTTTTTT.

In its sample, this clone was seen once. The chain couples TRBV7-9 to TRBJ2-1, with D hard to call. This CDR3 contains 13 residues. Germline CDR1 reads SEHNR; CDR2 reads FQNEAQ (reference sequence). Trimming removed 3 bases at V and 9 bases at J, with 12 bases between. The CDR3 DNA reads TGTGCCAGCAGCTTGCCGACGAGTAGTGAGCAGTTCTTC. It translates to CASSLPTSSEQFF.

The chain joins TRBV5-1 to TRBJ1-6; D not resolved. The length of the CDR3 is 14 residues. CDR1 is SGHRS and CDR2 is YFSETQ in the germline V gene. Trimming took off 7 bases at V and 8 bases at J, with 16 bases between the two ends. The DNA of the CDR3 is TGCGCCAGCGCAACCCGTGGACGGGATTCACCCCTCCACTTT. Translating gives CASATRGRDSPLHF.

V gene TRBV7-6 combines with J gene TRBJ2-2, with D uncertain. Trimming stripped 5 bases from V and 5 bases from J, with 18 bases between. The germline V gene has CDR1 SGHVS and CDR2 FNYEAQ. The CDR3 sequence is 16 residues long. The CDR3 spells CASSPRTGSGTGELFF. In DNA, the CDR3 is TGTGCCAGCAGCCCTAGAACCGGGTCCGGAACCGGGGAGCTGTTTTTT.

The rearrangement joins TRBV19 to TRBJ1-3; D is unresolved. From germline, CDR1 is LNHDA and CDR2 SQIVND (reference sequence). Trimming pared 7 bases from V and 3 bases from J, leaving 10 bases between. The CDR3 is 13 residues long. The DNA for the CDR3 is TGTGCCAGTACCCAGAGTGTTGGAAACACCATATATTTT. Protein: CASTQSVGNTIYF.

CDR3: CASSLNPAYNEQFF. The CDR3 region has the DNA TGTGCCAGCAGTCTAAATCCTGCTTACAATGAGCAGTTCTTC. The V gene is TRBV27, the J gene TRBJ2-1; D not certain. Trimming took off 5 bases at V and 4 bases at J, with 12 bases between the two ends. The CDR3 totals 14 residues. Germline values: CDR1 MNHEY, CDR2 SMNVEV (reference sequence).

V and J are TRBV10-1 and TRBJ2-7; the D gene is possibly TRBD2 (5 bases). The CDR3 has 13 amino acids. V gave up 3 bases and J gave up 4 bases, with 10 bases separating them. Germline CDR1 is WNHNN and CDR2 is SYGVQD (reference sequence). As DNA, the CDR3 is TGCGCCAGCAGTGACCCGGACTTTTACGAGCAGTACTTC. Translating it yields CASSDPDFYEQYF.

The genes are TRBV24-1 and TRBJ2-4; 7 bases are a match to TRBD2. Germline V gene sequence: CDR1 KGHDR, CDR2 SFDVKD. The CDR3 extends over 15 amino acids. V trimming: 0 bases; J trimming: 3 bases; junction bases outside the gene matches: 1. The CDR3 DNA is TGTGCCACCAGTGATTTGGGGGGGGACAAAAACATTCAGTACTTC. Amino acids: CATSDLGGDKNIQYF.

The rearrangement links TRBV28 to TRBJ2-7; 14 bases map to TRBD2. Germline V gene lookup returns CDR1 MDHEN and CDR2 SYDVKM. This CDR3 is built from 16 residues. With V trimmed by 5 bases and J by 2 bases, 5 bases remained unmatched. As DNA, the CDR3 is TGTGCCAGCAGTCCGGGACTAGCGGGGGACCCCTACGAGCAGTACTTC. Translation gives CASSPGLAGDPYEQYF.

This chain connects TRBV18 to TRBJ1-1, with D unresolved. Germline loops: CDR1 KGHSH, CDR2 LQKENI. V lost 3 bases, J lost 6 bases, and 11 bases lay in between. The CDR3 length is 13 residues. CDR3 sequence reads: CASSPRGSAEAFF. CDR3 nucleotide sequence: TGTGCCAGCTCACCTCGGGGTTCGGCTGAAGCTTTCTTT.